This T cell receptor (beta chain) was recorded in a study of OX40 agonist ivuxolimab in advanced cancers. Study-wide background: The dose of intravenous ivuxolimab that patients received every 2 weeks ranged from 0.01 to 10 mg/kg. Three patients, one with hepatocellular carcinoma and two with cutaneous melanoma, achieved partial responses. Study conclusions and caveats: Nonresponders, in some cases, also had low normalized T-cell clonal expansion. Circulating CD4+ and CD8+ T cells showed clonal expansion by week 6 at 0.1 to 3.0 mg/kg.

Germline V gene lookup returns CDR1 SGHTA and CDR2 FQGTGA. Trimming took 5 bases from V and 8 from J; bases not matched to a gene: 10. This CDR3 contains 16 residues. A note on this clone: The antigen remains unidentified.

Assay: immunoSEQ multiplex PCR; the TCRdb copy retains only in-frame clones and omits some. The sample yields 70,000 to 100,000 clones, 75% to 90% seen once. The chain combines TRBV7-3 with TRBJ2-1, with TRBD2 matching over 12 bases. The receptor's source is an adult with an advanced solid tumor such as melanoma, head and neck, liver or kidney cancer. The source material was CD4+ or CD8+ T cells sorted from blood, sampled in a trial of the OX40 agonist ivuxolimab. The chain's CDR3 is CASSLDASGRVDEQFF. In nucleotides, the CDR3 is TGTGCCAGCAGCCTCGACGCTAGCGGGAGGGTAGATGAGCAGTTCTTC.